The 24 T cell receptor beta chains reported below all come from one sample, sequenced in a study of T cell responses to AZD1222 COVID-19 vaccine. TCRdb's table, derived via immunoSEQ multiplex PCR, lists solely in-frame clones and lacks some. The table has 100,000 to 150,000 clones, 70% to 90% seen once. The sequences come from peripheral blood, collected on day 0 of AZD1222 vaccination. The source is an adult in good health.

This chain links TRBV30 with TRBJ2-7; D not resolved. V was shortened by 0 bases and J by 7 bases, with 10 bases between the two germline ends. The CDR3 covers 12 residues. CDR1 and CDR2 from the germline V gene are GTSNPN and SVGIG (reference sequence). CDR3 residues: CAWSVTADEQYF. DNA for the CDR3: TGTGCCTGGAGTGTCACAGCCGATGAGCAGTACTTC.

The chain joins TRBV7-2 to TRBJ2-1, with 9 bases fitting TRBD2. The junction had 11 bases not matched to a gene; V was cut back by 5 bases and J by 9 bases. CDR3 length: 15 residues. CDR1 SGHTA and CDR2 FQGNSA come from the germline V gene. The CDR3 is CASSTGTSPLIEQFF. CDR3 sequence (DNA): TGTGCCAGCAGCACCGGGACTAGCCCGCTCATTGAGCAGTTCTTC. The variable domain in full, with the rest retrieved from reference TRBV7-2 and TRBJ2-1, is GAGVSQSPSNKVTEKGKDVELRCDPISGHTALYWYRQSLGQGLEFLIYFQGNSAPDKSGLPSDRFSAERTGGSVSTLTIQRTQQEDSAVYLCASSTGTSPLIEQFFGPGTRLTVL.

J is TRBJ1-2 and V is TRBV5-6; D gene uncertain. The CDR3 totals 15 residues. Trimming removed 4 bases at V and 8 bases at J, with 21 bases between. CDR1 SGHDT and CDR2 YYEEEE come from the germline V gene. DNA of the CDR3: TGTGCCAGCAGCGGAAAAGGGCGGTCCTATGAAGGCTACACCTTC. Its translation: CASSGKGRSYEGYTF. Combining the CDR3 with reference TRBV5-6 and TRBJ1-2 gives the whole variable domain DAGVTQSPTHLIKTRGQQVTLRCSPKSGHDTVSWYQQALGQGPQFIFQYYEEEERQRGNFPDRFSGHQFPNYSSELNVNALLLGDSALYLCASSGKGRSYEGYTFGSGTRLTVV.

The chain uses TRBV18 and TRBJ2-3; 11 bases align to TRBD2. CDR1 is KGHSH and CDR2 is LQKENI in the germline V gene. The CDR3 covers 15 residues. V trimming: 6 bases; J trimming: 3 bases; junction bases outside the gene matches: 5. CDR3 region: CASSLTSGETDTQYF. CDR3 DNA sequence: TGTGCCAGCTCGCTGACTAGCGGGGAAACAGATACGCAGTATTTT.

Of note for this clone: Germline is not matched at one junction end, which may reflect a read error. CDR3 DNA sequence: TGCGCCAGCAGCGGAGGACAGGGCCCCCCCTTTGACTTC. Its translation: CASSGGQGPPFDF. This chain connects TRBV5-1 to TRBJ2-7, with 8 positions matching TRBD1. Per the germline V gene, CDR1 is SGHRS and CDR2 is YFSETQ. The CDR3 totals 13 residues.

Details on this clone: At one end, the junction sequence differs from germline, possibly due to a read error. The rearrangement links TRBV10-3 to TRBJ1-3; no definite D call. The CDR3 has 13 amino acids. Germline CDR1 is ENHRY and CDR2 is SYGVKD. The CDR3 loop reads CAIAALLGSKSNF. CDR3 in DNA: TGTGCCATCGCGGCTTTGTTGGGTTCAAAATCTAATTTT.

The rearrangement uses TRBV7-7 and TRBJ2-3; possible D gene TRBD1, 6 bases. This CDR3 is built from 13 residues. Germline V gene lookup returns CDR1 SSHAT and CDR2 FNYEAQ (reference sequence). The CDR3 sequence is CAGWTDSPDTQYF. The CDR3 region has the DNA TGTGCTGGATGGACAGATTCCCCAGATACGCAGTATTTT.

This chain links TRBV11-1 with TRBJ1-5; a weak D match, TRBD1 (6 bases). CDR1 and CDR2 (germline): SGHAT, FQDESV (reference sequence). The CDR3 is made up of 13 amino acids. Trimming took 4 bases from V and 6 from J, leaving 10 bases between them. Here the CDR3 reads CASSYSRGQPQHF. CDR3 coding DNA: TGTGCCAGCAGCTATAGCAGGGGTCAGCCCCAGCATTTT.

The chain couples TRBV12-3 or TRBV12-4 to TRBJ2-5; D gene uncertain. The ends were cut back, 2 bases at V and 5 bases at J, with 6 bases in the middle. This CDR3 contains 12 residues. CDR3 region: CASSLIPETQYF. The CDR3 DNA sequence: TGTGCCAGCAGTTTAATTCCCGAGACCCAGTACTTC.

CDR3: CSASWASGGQETQYF. The CDR3 DNA is TGCAGTGCTAGTTGGGCTAGCGGGGGGCAAGAGACCCAGTACTTC. The genes are TRBV20-1 and TRBJ2-5, with 11 bases that match TRBD2. This CDR3 contains 15 residues. V lost 3 bases, J lost 2 bases, and 5 bases stayed unmatched. Germline V gives CDR1 DFQATT, CDR2 SNEGSKA (reference sequence).

J is TRBJ2-5 and V is TRBV2, with a tentative D call TRBD2 (6 bases). The CDR3 contains 17 residues. CDR1 is SNHLY and CDR2 is FYNNEI in the germline V gene. With 0 bases removed from V and 0 bases from J, the gap between germline ends came to 14 bases. CDR3 loop: CASSEAFRLEYQETQYF. For the CDR3, the DNA is TGTGCCAGCAGTGAAGCGTTCCGACTAGAGTACCAAGAGACCCAGTACTTC.

The chain has TRBV18 and TRBJ1-1; 10 nucleotides line up with TRBD1. This CDR3 spans 18 amino acids. Looked up from germline, CDR1 is KGHSH and CDR2 is LQKENI. Trimming cost V 3 bases and J 1 base; bases outside gene matches: 11. The CDR3 loop reads CASSPIGTGASANTEAFF. In DNA form, the CDR3 reads TGTGCCAGCTCACCTATTGGGACAGGGGCTTCTGCGAACACTGAAGCTTTCTTT.

V and J are TRBV7-2 and TRBJ1-3; maybe TRBD1 (5 bases). Between the trimmed V and J ends, which lost 5 bases and 1 base, there was a span of 15 bases. Germline CDR1 and CDR2: SGHTA and FQGNSA. CDR3 size: 16 residues. The CDR3 bases are TGTGCCAGCAGCCTAAACCGCCAGGGATCTGGAAACACCATATATTTT. Translating gives CASSLNRQGSGNTIYF.

The chain employs TRBV30 and TRBJ2-7; 9 bases line up with TRBD1. This CDR3 spans 12 amino acids. Germline V CDR1 and CDR2: GTSNPN, SVGIG (reference sequence). V trimming: 7 bases; J trimming: 5 bases; junction bases outside the gene matches: 6. CDR3 nucleotide sequence: TGTGCCTCTATGACAGGGGGGCACGAGCAGTACTTC. It translates to CASMTGGHEQYF.

The chain uses TRBV7-9 and TRBJ2-4, with 7 nucleotides matching TRBD2. Germline V gene data show CDR1 as SEHNR and CDR2 as FQNEAQ (reference sequence). V trimming: 3 bases; J trimming: 6 bases; junction bases outside the gene matches: 8. The CDR3 runs to 15 residues. The CDR3 bases are TGTGCCAGCAGCTTCTCAGGGAGGGGCAGAAACATTCAGTACTTC. It translates to CASSFSGRGRNIQYF. Complete variable domain (other parts from reference TRBV7-9 and TRBJ2-4): DTGVSQNPRHKITKRGQNVTFRCDPISEHNRLYWYRQTLGQGPEFLTYFQNEAQLEKSRLLSDRFSAERPKGSFSTLEIQRTEQGDSAMYLCASSFSGRGRNIQYFGAGTRLSVL.

The chain uses TRBV6-5 and TRBJ1-3; no clear D gene. In germline, CDR1 is MNHEY, CDR2 SVGAGI. This CDR3 region has 15 residues. V gave up 5 bases and J gave up 0 bases, with 11 bases separating them. CDR3 bases: TGTGCCAGCAGTCTACGTAGCTACTCTGGAAACACCATATATTTT. Amino acid sequence: CASSLRSYSGNTIYF.

The rearrangement joins TRBV13 to TRBJ2-5; 11 bases align to TRBD2. The CDR3 is 20 amino acids. J gave up 1 base and V 1 base, and 14 bases lay outside the gene matches. CDR1 is PRHDT and CDR2 is FYEKMQ in the germline V gene (reference sequence). CDR3 bases: TGTGCCAGCAGCTTAGAGGGTTGGCTAGCGGGGGGCCCCAGCCAAGAGACCCAGTACTTC. This codes for CASSLEGWLAGGPSQETQYF.

The chain carries TRBV18 and TRBJ1-1; D is undetermined. V was shortened by 6 bases and J by 1 base, with 18 bases between the two germline ends. CDR1 is KGHSH and CDR2 is LQKENI in the germline V gene. The CDR3 spans 16 residues. CDR3 sequence (DNA): TGTGCCAGCTCCCCCCTCGTCGTCAGCACGAACACTGAAGCTTTCTTT. Its protein product is CASSPLVVSTNTEAFF. The full variable domain, with the rest looked up from reference TRBV18 and TRBJ1-1, is NAGVMQNPRHLVRRRGQEARLRCSPMKGHSHVYWYRQLPEEGLKFMVYLQKENIIDESGMPKERFSAEFPKEGPSILRIQQVVRGDSAAYFCASSPLVVSTNTEAFFGQGTRLTVV.

CDR3: CAWSVLSGANQPQHF. DNA for the CDR3: TGTGCCTGGAGTGTTCTATCAGGCGCCAATCAGCCCCAGCATTTT. The chain is built from TRBV30 and TRBJ1-5; D uncertain. Between the trimmed V and J ends, which lost 0 bases and 3 bases, there was a span of 12 bases. This CDR3 region has 15 residues. Germline assignment: CDR1 GTSNPN and CDR2 SVGIG (reference sequence). The full variable domain, its missing parts supplied by reference TRBV30 and TRBJ1-5, is SQTIHQWPATLVQPVGSPLSLECTVEGTSNPNLYWYRQAAGRGLQLLFYSVGIGQISSEVPQNLSASRPQDRQFILSSKKLLLSDSGFYLCAWSVLSGANQPQHFGDGTRLSIL.

In its sample, this clone was seen a few times. The rearrangement joins TRBV5-1 to TRBJ1-1; no definite D call. V gave up 0 bases and J gave up 3 bases, with 9 bases separating them. The CDR3 has 14 amino acids. The germline V gene encodes CDR1 SGHRS and CDR2 YFSETQ. Here the CDR3 DNA reads TGCGCCAGCAGCTTGGGTGGAGAATACACTGAAGCTTTCTTT. Translating it yields CASSLGGEYTEAFF. The variable domain in full, completed from reference TRBV5-1 and TRBJ1-1, reads KAGVTQTPRYLIKTRGQQVTLSCSPISGHRSVSWYQQTPGQGLQFLFEYFSETQRNKGNFPGRFSGRQFSNSRSEMNVSTLELGDSALYLCASSLGGEYTEAFFGQGTRLTVV.

This clone was observed a handful of times. The rearrangement links TRBV7-2 to TRBJ1-4; TRBD1 is a possible D gene (5 bases). The CDR3 is made up of 15 amino acids. Per germline, CDR1 SGHTA and CDR2 FQGNSA. The V end was cut by 4 bases, the J end by 3 bases, with 12 bases between. The CDR3 coding sequence is TGTGCCAGCAGCTCCTCGGGACGCTCTAATGAAAAACTGTTTTTT. Translating it yields CASSSSGRSNEKLFF. The full variable domain, its missing parts supplied by reference TRBV7-2 and TRBJ1-4, is GAGVSQSPSNKVTEKGKDVELRCDPISGHTALYWYRQSLGQGLEFLIYFQGNSAPDKSGLPSDRFSAERTGGSVSTLTIQRTQQEDSAVYLCASSSSGRSNEKLFFGSGTQLSVL.

This chain joins TRBV7-2 and TRBJ2-3, with 8 bases lining up with TRBD2. CDR3 length equals 17 residues. Germline CDR1 reads SGHTA; CDR2 reads FQGNSA. The ends lost 5 bases at V and 6 bases at J; junction bases unmatched: 16. CDR3 nucleotides: TGTGCCAGCAGCCACCCCCAAGAACGGGAGGGTGGCGATACGCAGTATTTT. It translates to CASSHPQEREGGDTQYF. Supplemented by reference TRBV7-2 and TRBJ2-3, the full variable domain reads GAGVSQSPSNKVTEKGKDVELRCDPISGHTALYWYRQSLGQGLEFLIYFQGNSAPDKSGLPSDRFSAERTGGSVSTLTIQRTQQEDSAVYLCASSHPQEREGGDTQYFGPGTRLTVL.

The chain has TRBV24-1 and TRBJ1-2; tentative D call: TRBD1 (5 bases). The V and J ends lost 8 bases and 3 bases respectively, with 12 bases between them. CDR1 and CDR2 (germline): KGHDR, SFDVKD. The CDR3 is 13 amino acids. The CDR3 loop is CATKGAGYYGYTF. CDR3 coding DNA: TGTGCCACCAAAGGGGCTGGGTACTATGGCTACACCTTC.

The V and J genes are TRBV2 and TRBJ1-1; D may be TRBD1 (5 bases). V was pared by 0 bases and J by 2 bases, with 28 bases between. The germline V gene has CDR1 SNHLY and CDR2 FYNNEI. This CDR3 contains 21 residues. The CDR3 region has the DNA TGTGCCAGCAGTGAAGCGCTTTCTATCGGCGGGGGTATATCTTTTAACACTGAAGCTTTCTTT. Protein product: CASSEALSIGGGISFNTEAFF.